This TCR beta chain was profiled in a study of CD8+ T cells in alopecia areata. Findings and caveats of the study: Under tofacitinib, fewer expanded CD8+ clones appeared among the top 100 scalp clones.

CDR3 length equals 17 residues. Germline CDR1 SGDLS, CDR2 YYNGEE. Trimming shortened V by 4 bases and J by 3 bases, and 21 bases separated the two germline ends. Following RNA extraction, reverse transcription yielded cDNA that acted as the sequencing template. Only in-frame clones appear in the TCRdb table, and some are missing; sequencing was by immunoSEQ multiplex PCR. Of 130,000 to 150,000 clones in the sample, about four fifths were seen once. This clone has only one observation. Its antigen remains unidentified. Treatment denoted: oral pan-JAK inhibitor, 5-10 mg twice daily. Here the sequenced sample was CD8+ T cells sorted from blood, taken at week 4, from a patient treated with tofacitinib. The gene calls are TRBV9 and TRBJ2-3; D may be TRBD2 (6 bases). The clonotype comes from a human donor with alopecia areata. This CDR3 is CASSHVVPGDVTDTQYF. CDR3 DNA sequence: TGTGCCAGCAGCCATGTCGTTCCGGGGGACGTGACAGATACGCAGTATTTT. Together with reference TRBV9 and TRBJ2-3, the CDR3 gives the full variable domain: DSGVTQTPKHLITATGQRVTLRCSPRSGDLSVYWYQQSLDQGLQFLIQYYNGEERAKGNILERFSAQQFPDLHSELNLSSLELGDSALYFCASSHVVPGDVTDTQYFGPGTRLTVL.